This T cell receptor (beta chain) stems from a study of cytomegalovirus exposure and HLA in healthy donors. Study conclusions and caveats: Generally TCR sequences proved uncommon, though certain public TCRs appeared in numerous donors. There were 150 to 200 TCR beta chains listed as cytomegalovirus-associated. Reports described diagnosis of cytomegalovirus status by the classifier as highly specific and sensitive.

Deletions cut 3 bases from V and 5 bases from J, with 15 bases between. Germline V lookup: CDR1 SGHRS, CDR2 YFSETQ. The CDR3 has 14 residues. The repertoire was sequenced with immunoSEQ multiplex PCR; TCRdb's copy has only in-frame clones and lacks some. Seen here are around 150,000 clones, approximately 88% observed once, and the top ten hold roughly a tenth. Remarks on this clone: The target antigen is unknown.

While the first cohort had 700 or so subjects, the donors belonged to the separate validation cohort of more than 95 subjects. This chain connects TRBV5-1 to TRBJ2-7, with D uncertain. This clonotype was sampled from a man younger than 45 in good health and CMV-seropositive. The sequenced sample was PBMCs. The CDR3 here is CASSSIGPVHEQYF. Here the CDR3 DNA reads TGCGCCAGCAGCTCAATTGGCCCCGTCCACGAGCAGTACTTC.